The clone carrying this T cell receptor beta chain was observed a single time. What it binds is not known. The data originate from a study of shared clonotypes between healthy human individuals. Study-level points and caveats: A handful of donors had around 5% of their naive CD4 clonotypes in common. At large depth, rarefaction still showed sorted-subset sequencing to be incomplete.

The V gene's germline CDR1 is SGHRS and CDR2 YFSETQ. The CDR3 length is 15 residues. V lost 3 bases to trimming and J lost 2 bases; unmatched junction nucleotides: 7. Some clones are missing from TCRdb's copy, which holds only in-frame ones; the method was immunoSEQ multiplex PCR. This repertoire shows around 2.5 million clones, approximately 93% found once; its top ten account for more than 0.35%. This TCR came from a young man in good health. Some clones in this sample may be carry-over from other donors' samples. The V and J genes are TRBV5-1 and TRBJ1-2, with TRBD1 identical over 7 bases. The sequencing input was naive CD4+ T cells from PBMCs. Subset specified: CD45RA+ positively selected. CDR3 in DNA: TGCGCCAGCAGCTGGAGCGTGGGACAGAACTATGGCTACACCTTC. It yields the protein CASSWSVGQNYGYTF.